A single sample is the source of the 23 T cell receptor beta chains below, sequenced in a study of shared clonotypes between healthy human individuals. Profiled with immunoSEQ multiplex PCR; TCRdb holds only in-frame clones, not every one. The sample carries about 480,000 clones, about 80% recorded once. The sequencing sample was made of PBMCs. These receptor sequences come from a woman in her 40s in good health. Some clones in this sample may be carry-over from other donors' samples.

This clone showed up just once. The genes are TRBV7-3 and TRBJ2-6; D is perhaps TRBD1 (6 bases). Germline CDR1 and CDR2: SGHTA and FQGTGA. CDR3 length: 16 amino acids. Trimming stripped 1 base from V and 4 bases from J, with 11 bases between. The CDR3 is CASSLKWGPGANVLTF. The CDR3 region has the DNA TGTGCCAGCAGCTTAAAATGGGGGCCGGGGGCCAACGTCCTGACTTTC.

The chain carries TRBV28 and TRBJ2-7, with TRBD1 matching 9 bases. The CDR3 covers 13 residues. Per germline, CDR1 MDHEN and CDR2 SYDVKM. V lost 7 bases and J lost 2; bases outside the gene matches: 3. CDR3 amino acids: CASIGTGTYEQYF. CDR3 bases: TGTGCCAGCATAGGGACAGGGACCTACGAGCAGTACTTC.

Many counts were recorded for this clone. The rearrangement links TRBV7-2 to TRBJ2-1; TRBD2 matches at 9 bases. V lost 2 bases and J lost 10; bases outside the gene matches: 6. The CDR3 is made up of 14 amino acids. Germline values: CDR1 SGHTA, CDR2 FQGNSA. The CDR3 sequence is CASSLRLAEREQFF. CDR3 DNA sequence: TGTGCCAGCAGCTTACGACTAGCGGAAAGGGAGCAGTTCTTC.

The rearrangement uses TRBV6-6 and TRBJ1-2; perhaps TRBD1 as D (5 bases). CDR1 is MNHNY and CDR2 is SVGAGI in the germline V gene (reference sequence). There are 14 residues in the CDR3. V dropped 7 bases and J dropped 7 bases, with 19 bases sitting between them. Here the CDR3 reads CASTPEGRGGGYTF. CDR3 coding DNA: TGTGCCAGCACCCCTGAGGGGCGTGGTGGTGGCTACACCTTC.

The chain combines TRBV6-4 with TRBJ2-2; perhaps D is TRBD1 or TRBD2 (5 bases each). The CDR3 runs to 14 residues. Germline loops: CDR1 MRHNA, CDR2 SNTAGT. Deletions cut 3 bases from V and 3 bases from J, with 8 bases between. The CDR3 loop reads CASSEGTDTGELFF. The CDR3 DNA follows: TGTGCCAGCAGTGAAGGGACGGACACCGGGGAGCTGTTTTTT.

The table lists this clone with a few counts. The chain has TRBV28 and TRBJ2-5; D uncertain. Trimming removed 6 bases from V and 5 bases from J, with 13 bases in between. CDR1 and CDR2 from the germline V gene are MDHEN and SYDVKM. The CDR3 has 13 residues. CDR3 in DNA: TGTGCCAGCAGGGGTTACGAAGGGGAGACCCAGTACTTC. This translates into CASRGYEGETQYF.

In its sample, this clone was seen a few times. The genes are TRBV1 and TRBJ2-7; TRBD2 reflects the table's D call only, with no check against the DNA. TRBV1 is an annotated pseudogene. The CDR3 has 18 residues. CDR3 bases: TGCACCAGCAGCCAAGGGACTAGCGGGATGCACCCCACCCATGAGCAGTACTTC. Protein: CTSSQGTSGMHPTHEQYF.

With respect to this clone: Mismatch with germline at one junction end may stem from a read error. CDR3 sequence (DNA): TGCGCCAGCAGCCAAGATTGGGGCAGCGGGACCTACGAGCAGTACTTC. Translated, it gives CASSQDWGSGTYEQYF. V gene TRBV5-5 combines with J gene TRBJ2-7; 7 bases fit TRBD2. Germline CDR1 and CDR2: SGHKS and YYEKEE (reference sequence). This CDR3 spans 16 amino acids.

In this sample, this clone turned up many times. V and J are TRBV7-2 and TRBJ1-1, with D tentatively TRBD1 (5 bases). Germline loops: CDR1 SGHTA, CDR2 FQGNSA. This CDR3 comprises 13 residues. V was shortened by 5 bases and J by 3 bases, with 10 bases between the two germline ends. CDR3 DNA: TGTGCCAGCAGCAGAGGGACCTACACTGAAGCTTTCTTT. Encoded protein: CASSRGTYTEAFF.

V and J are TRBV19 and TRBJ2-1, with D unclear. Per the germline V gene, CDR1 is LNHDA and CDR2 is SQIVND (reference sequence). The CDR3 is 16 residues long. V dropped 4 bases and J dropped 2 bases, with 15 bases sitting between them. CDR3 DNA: TGTGCCAGTAGTAAAGGACGAGATCTCACCTACAATGAGCAGTTCTTC. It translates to CASSKGRDLTYNEQFF.

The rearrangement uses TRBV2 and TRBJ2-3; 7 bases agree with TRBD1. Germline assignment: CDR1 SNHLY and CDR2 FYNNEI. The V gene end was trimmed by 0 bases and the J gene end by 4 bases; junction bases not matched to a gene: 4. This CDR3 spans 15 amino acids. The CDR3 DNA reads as TGTGCCAGCAGTGAAGCCATAGGGGGCTCAGATACGCAGTATTTT. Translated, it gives CASSEAIGGSDTQYF.

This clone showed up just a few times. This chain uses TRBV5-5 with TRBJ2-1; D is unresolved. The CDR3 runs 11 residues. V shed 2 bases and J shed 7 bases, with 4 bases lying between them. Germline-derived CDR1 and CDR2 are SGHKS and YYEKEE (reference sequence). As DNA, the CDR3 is TGTGCCAGCAGCTTCATGAATGAGCAGTTCTTC. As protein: CASSFMNEQFF.

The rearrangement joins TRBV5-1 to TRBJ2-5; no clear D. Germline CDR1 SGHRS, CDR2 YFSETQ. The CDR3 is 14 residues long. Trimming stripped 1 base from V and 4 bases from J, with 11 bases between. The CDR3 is CASSLKGSGETQYF. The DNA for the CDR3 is TGCGCCAGCAGCTTGAAGGGATCAGGAGAGACCCAGTACTTC.

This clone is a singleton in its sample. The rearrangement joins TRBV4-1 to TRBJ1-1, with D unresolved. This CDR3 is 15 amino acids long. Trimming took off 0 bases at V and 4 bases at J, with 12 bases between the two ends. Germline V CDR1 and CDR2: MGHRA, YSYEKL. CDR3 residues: CASSQEVSWGTEAFF. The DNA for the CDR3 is TGCGCCAGCAGCCAAGAAGTCAGCTGGGGCACTGAAGCTTTCTTT.

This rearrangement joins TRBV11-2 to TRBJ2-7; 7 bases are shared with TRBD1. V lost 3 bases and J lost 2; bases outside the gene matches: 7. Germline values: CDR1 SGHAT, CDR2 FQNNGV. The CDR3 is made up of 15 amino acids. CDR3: CASSFGQEAAYEQYF. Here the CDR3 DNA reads TGTGCCAGCAGCTTCGGACAGGAGGCGGCCTACGAGCAGTACTTC.

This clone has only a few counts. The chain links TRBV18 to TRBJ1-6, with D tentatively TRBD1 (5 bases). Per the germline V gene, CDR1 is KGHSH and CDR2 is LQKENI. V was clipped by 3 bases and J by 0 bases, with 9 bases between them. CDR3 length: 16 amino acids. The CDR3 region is CASSPTAFSYNSPLHF. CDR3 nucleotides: TGTGCCAGCTCACCGACAGCTTTCTCCTATAATTCACCCCTCCACTTT.

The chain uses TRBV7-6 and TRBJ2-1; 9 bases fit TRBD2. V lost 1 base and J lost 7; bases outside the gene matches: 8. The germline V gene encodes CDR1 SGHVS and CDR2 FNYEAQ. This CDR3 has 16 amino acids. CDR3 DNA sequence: TGTGCCAGCAGCTTAGGGTCTAGCGGGACTAGGAATGAGCAGTTCTTC. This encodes CASSLGSSGTRNEQFF.

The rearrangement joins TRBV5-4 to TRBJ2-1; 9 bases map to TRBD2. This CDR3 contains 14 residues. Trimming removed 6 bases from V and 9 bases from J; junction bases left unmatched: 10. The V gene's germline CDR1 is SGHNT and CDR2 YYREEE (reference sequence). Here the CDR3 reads CASTPGLAFSEQFF. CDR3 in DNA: TGTGCCAGCACCCCGGGACTAGCCTTTTCTGAGCAGTTCTTC.

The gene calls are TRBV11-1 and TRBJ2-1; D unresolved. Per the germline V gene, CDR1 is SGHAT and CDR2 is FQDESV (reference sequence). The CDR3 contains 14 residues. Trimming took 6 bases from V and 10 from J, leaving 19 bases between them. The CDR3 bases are TGTGCCAGCAGTTCAAGGGCCACCTTCGGGGAGCAGTTCTTC. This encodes CASSSRATFGEQFF.

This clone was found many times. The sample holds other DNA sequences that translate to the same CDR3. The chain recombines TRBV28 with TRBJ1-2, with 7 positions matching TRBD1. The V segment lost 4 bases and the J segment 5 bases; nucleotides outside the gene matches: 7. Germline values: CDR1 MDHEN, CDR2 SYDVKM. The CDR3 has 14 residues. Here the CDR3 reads CASSSTRQGYGYTF. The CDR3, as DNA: TGTGCCAGCAGTTCAACCAGACAGGGTTATGGCTACACCTTC.

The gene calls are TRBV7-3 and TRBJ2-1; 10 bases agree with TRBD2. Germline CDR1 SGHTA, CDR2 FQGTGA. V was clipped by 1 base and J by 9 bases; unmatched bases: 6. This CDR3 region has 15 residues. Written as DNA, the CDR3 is TGTGCCAGCAGCTTAAGCCTAGCGGGAGCTAGTGAGCAGTTCTTC. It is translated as CASSLSLAGASEQFF.

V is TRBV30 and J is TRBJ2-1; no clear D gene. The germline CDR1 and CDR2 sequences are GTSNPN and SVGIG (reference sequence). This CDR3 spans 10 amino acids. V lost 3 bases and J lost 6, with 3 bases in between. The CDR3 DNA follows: TGTGCCTGGAGAATCAATGAGCAGTTCTTC. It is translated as CAWRINEQFF.

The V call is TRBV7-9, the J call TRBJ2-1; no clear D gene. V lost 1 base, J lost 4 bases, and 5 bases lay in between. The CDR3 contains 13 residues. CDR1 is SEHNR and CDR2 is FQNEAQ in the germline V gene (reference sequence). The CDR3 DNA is TGTGCCAGCAGCTTAGGACGGTACAATGAGCAGTTCTTC. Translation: CASSLGRYNEQFF.